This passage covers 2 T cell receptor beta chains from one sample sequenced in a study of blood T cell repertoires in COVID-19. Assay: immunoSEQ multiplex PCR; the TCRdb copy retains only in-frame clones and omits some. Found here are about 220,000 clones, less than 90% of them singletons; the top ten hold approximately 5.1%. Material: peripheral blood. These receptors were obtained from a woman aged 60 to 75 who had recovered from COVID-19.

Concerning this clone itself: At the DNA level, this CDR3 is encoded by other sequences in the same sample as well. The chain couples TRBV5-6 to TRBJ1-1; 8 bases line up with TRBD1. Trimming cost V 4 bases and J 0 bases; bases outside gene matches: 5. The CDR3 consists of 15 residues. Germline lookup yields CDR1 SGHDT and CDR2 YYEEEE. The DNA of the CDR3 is TGTGCCAGCAGCCCGGGGACAGGTATGAACACTGAAGCTTTCTTT. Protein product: CASSPGTGMNTEAFF. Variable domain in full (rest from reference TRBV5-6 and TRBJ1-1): DAGVTQSPTHLIKTRGQQVTLRCSPKSGHDTVSWYQQALGQGPQFIFQYYEEEERQRGNFPDRFSGHQFPNYSSELNVNALLLGDSALYLCASSPGTGMNTEAFFGQGTRLTVV.

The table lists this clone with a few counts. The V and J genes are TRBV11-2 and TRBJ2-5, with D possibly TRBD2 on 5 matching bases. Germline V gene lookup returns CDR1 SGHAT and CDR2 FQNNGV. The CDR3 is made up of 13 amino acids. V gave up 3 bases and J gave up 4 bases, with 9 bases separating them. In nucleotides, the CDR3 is TGTGCCAGCAGCTTGGAGGTCCGAGAGACCCAGTACTTC. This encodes CASSLEVRETQYF. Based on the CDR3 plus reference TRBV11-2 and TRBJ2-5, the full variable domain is EAGVAQSPRYKIIEKRQSVAFWCNPISGHATLYWYQQILGQGPKLLIQFQNNGVVDDSQLPKDRFSAERLKGVDSTLKIQPAKLEDSAVYLCASSLEVRETQYFGPGTRLLVL.